The 30 T cell receptor beta chains presented below share a single source sample, sequenced in a study of T cell responses to AZD1222 COVID-19 vaccine. Using immunoSEQ multiplex PCR, the repertoire was profiled, and TCRdb retains in-frame clones only, with some absent. The table includes around 170,000 clones, just over 90% detected once. Sequencing used peripheral blood, obtained on day 0 of AZD1222 vaccination. The receptor source for this set is an adult in good health.

The chain employs TRBV28 and TRBJ2-1; D gene uncertain. The CDR3 totals 12 residues. CDR1 is MDHEN and CDR2 is SYDVKM in the germline V gene. In nucleotides, the CDR3 is TGTGCTGTGGCAGGCCCTTACAATGAGCAGTTCTTC. Its protein is CAVAGPYNEQFF.

The chain couples TRBV6-5 to TRBJ2-1, with 9 bases aligning to TRBD2. Trimming took 0 bases from V and 9 from J; bases not matched to a gene: 9. The CDR3 has 16 amino acids. Germline V gives CDR1 MNHEY, CDR2 SVGAGI. The CDR3 DNA reads TGTGCCAGCAGTTACTCTCCCCCTAGCGGGACTTCTGAGCAGTTCTTC. Translated: CASSYSPPSGTSEQFF.

The rearrangement links TRBV10-1 to TRBJ2-2; D unclear. The CDR3 is 14 amino acids. CDR1 and CDR2 from the germline V gene are WNHNN and SYGVQD (reference sequence). V was trimmed by 5 bases and J by 6 bases, leaving 13 bases between them. CDR3 coding DNA: TGCGCCAGCAGTCCTTTCCTAGAGGCCGGGGAGCTGTTTTTT. Translating gives CASSPFLEAGELFF.

The V call is TRBV29-1, the J call TRBJ1-6; D is undetermined. CDR1 is SQVTM, CDR2 ANQGSEA, per germline. V dropped 4 bases and J dropped 5 bases, with 12 bases sitting between them. This CDR3 has 14 amino acids. The CDR3 DNA sequence: TGCAGCGTTGCGGCAGGAGCAAATAATTCACCCCTCCACTTT. Protein: CSVAAGANNSPLHF.

This clone was found a few times. The CDR3 DNA follows: TGTGCCAGCTCACCAGGGACAGCAACCTACGAGCAGTACTTC. As protein: CASSPGTATYEQYF. The chain is built from TRBV18 and TRBJ2-7; 7 nucleotides match TRBD1. Germline CDR1 KGHSH, CDR2 LQKENI. V lost 2 bases and J lost 2; bases outside the gene matches: 3. The CDR3 is 14 amino acids.

This chain links TRBV3-1 (or the pseudogene TRBV3-2) with TRBJ1-1; D is undetermined. Trimming removed 2 bases from V and 1 base from J, with 5 bases in between. The CDR3 has 13 residues. CDR1 is LGHDT and CDR2 is YNNKEL in the germline V gene (reference sequence). The CDR3 region has the DNA TGTGCCAGCAGCCAAAAGAGGAACACTGAAGCTTTCTTT. This sequence encodes CASSQKRNTEAFF.

The V gene is TRBV3-1 (or the pseudogene TRBV3-2), the J gene TRBJ1-1; D perhaps matches TRBD1 (5 bases). V was shortened by 2 bases and J by 1 base, with 8 bases between the two germline ends. Germline lookup yields CDR1 LGHDT and CDR2 YNNKEL (reference sequence). This CDR3 region has 14 residues. The CDR3, as DNA: TGTGCCAGCAGCCAAAACCAGGGGAACACTGAAGCTTTCTTT. Protein product: CASSQNQGNTEAFF.

The V gene is TRBV4-3, the J gene TRBJ2-2; D perhaps matches TRBD2 (6 bases). Per the germline V gene, CDR1 is LGHNA and CDR2 is YSLEER. Trimming left V 0 bases short and J 0 bases short, with 8 bases between. This CDR3 contains 16 residues. The CDR3 nucleotides are TGCGCCAGCAGCCAAGAGACGGGGGCGAACACCGGGGAGCTGTTTTTT. Translation gives CASSQETGANTGELFF.

This chain joins TRBV6-2 or TRBV6-3 and TRBJ2-1; tentatively, D is TRBD1 (6 bases). CDR3 size: 16 residues. Germline assignment: CDR1 MNHEY and CDR2 SVGEGT. V was pared by 2 bases and J by 2 bases, with 13 bases between. The CDR3 nucleotides are TGTGCCAGCAGTTACGTGAGGGGGAACACCTACAATGAGCAGTTCTTC. It encodes CASSYVRGNTYNEQFF.

The chain links TRBV18 to TRBJ1-1; 7 bases are a match to TRBD1. V was clipped by 3 bases and J by 5 bases; unmatched bases: 9. The CDR3 has 15 amino acids. CDR1 and CDR2 (germline): KGHSH, LQKENI. The CDR3 sequence: CASSPRYDRETEAFF. The CDR3 DNA reads TGTGCCAGCTCACCTCGCTACGACAGGGAAACTGAAGCTTTCTTT.

The chain links TRBV6-2 or TRBV6-3 to TRBJ1-4; 8 nucleotides agree with TRBD1. Germline V gives CDR1 MNHEY, CDR2 SVGEGT. The CDR3 totals 19 residues. V shed 0 bases and J 0 bases; nucleotides not matched to a gene: 9. The CDR3 DNA reads TGTGCCAGCAGTTACTCGACCGGACAGGGCGGCGCAACTAATGAAAAACTGTTTTTT. Translating it yields CASSYSTGQGGATNEKLFF.

The chain couples TRBV21-1 to TRBJ2-2; the table's D call, TRBD1, was not checked against the DNA. TRBV21-1 is a recognized pseudogene. The CDR3 sequence is 15 residues long. The DNA of the CDR3 is TGTGCCAGCAGCAAAGGGTGGGCCACCACCGGGGAGCTGTTTTTT. This gives the protein CASSKGWATTGELFF.

The V and J genes are TRBV18 and TRBJ1-2; D is undetermined. The V gene's germline CDR1 is KGHSH and CDR2 LQKENI. This CDR3 is built from 17 residues. V lost 3 bases to trimming and J lost 4 bases, with 21 bases between them. This CDR3 reads CASSPAAESLPTYGYTF. The CDR3 bases are TGTGCCAGCTCACCCGCGGCGGAGTCCCTCCCCACCTATGGCTACACCTTC.

The rearrangement links TRBV18 to TRBJ2-2; 14 bases line up with TRBD2. This CDR3 has 18 residues. The V gene end was trimmed by 3 bases and the J gene end by 4 bases; junction bases not matched to a gene: 7. CDR1 is KGHSH and CDR2 is LQKENI in the germline V gene. The CDR3 nucleotides are TGTGCCAGCTCACCTCCCGGACTAGCGGGAGGAGGCACCGGGGAGCTGTTTTTT. Encoded protein: CASSPPGLAGGGTGELFF.

V usage is TRBV9 and J usage is TRBJ1-2; D uncertain. Germline CDR1 is SGDLS and CDR2 is YYNGEE. V lost 0 bases to trimming and J lost 3 bases, with 9 bases between them. The CDR3 length is 14 residues. CDR3 region: CASSVAPGDYGYTF. As DNA, the CDR3 is TGTGCCAGCAGCGTAGCACCCGGGGACTATGGCTACACCTTC.

This clone was counted a single time. The chain joins TRBV29-1 to TRBJ2-7; 8 bases align to TRBD1. Germline trimming cut 5 bases from V and 7 bases from J; bases unmatched to any gene: 10. CDR3 length: 13 residues. Per the germline V gene, CDR1 is SQVTM and CDR2 is ANQGSEA. CDR3 nucleotides: TGCAGCGTTAGGCCGGACAGGGTGGAAGAGCAGTACTTC. It encodes CSVRPDRVEEQYF.

This clone was picked up a small number of times. The rearrangement uses TRBV6-1 and TRBJ2-2, with D possibly being TRBD2 (5 bases). Germline V gives CDR1 MNHNS, CDR2 SASEGT. This CDR3 is 14 amino acids long. The ends were cut back, 2 bases at V and 6 bases at J, with 10 bases in the middle. The CDR3 here is CASSERGTPGELFF. In nucleotides, the CDR3 is TGTGCCAGCAGTGAACGGGGAACCCCCGGGGAGCTGTTTTTT.

This clone was detected only a few times. The chain employs TRBV3-1 (or the pseudogene TRBV3-2) and TRBJ1-6, with D possibly TRBD1 on 5 matching bases. Per the germline V gene, CDR1 is LGHDT and CDR2 is YNNKEL (reference sequence). The CDR3 is made up of 15 amino acids. The V end was cut by 2 bases, the J end by 5 bases, with 10 bases between. CDR3 in DNA: TGTGCCAGCAGCCAACCCGGACAACATAATTCACCCCTCCACTTT. Its translation: CASSQPGQHNSPLHF.

This rearrangement joins TRBV4-2 to TRBJ1-2; 11 bases align to TRBD1. V was clipped by 8 bases and J by 8 bases; unmatched bases: 13. Germline V CDR1 and CDR2: LGHNA, YNFKEQ. The CDR3 has 15 amino acids. CDR3 sequence reads: CASVRGQGVPEGYTF. CDR3 bases: TGTGCCAGCGTACGGGGACAGGGGGTTCCTGAGGGCTACACCTTC.

This sequence joins TRBV3-1 (or the pseudogene TRBV3-2) and TRBJ2-3, with a tentative D call TRBD1 (6 bases). This CDR3 region has 15 residues. Germline loops: CDR1 LGHDT, CDR2 YNNKEL (reference sequence). V was pared by 3 bases and J by 0 bases, with 10 bases between. The CDR3 loop is CASSQTGPSTDTQYF. CDR3 sequence (DNA): TGTGCCAGCAGCCAGACAGGCCCTAGCACAGATACGCAGTATTTT.

CDR3 loop: CASSTRGTEAFF. CDR3 DNA sequence: TGTGCCAGTAGTACCCGTGGTACTGAAGCTTTCTTT. This chain uses TRBV19 with TRBJ1-1; D call uncertain. CDR1 and CDR2 from the germline V gene are LNHDA and SQIVND (reference sequence). Between the trimmed V and J ends, which lost 4 bases and 5 bases, there was a span of 8 bases. The CDR3 sequence is 12 residues long.

The chain uses TRBV7-9 and TRBJ1-1; weak D call: TRBD1 (5 bases). Trimming removed 3 bases at V and 9 bases at J, with 14 bases between. CDR3 length: 13 residues. Germline V gives CDR1 SEHNR, CDR2 FQNEAQ (reference sequence). In DNA form, the CDR3 reads TGTGCCAGCAGCTTTACGACCCAGGGTCAAGCTTTCTTT. Amino acid sequence: CASSFTTQGQAFF.

The V call is TRBV2, the J call TRBJ1-5; D remains ambiguous. CDR3 length: 13 residues. Looked up from germline, CDR1 is SNHLY and CDR2 is FYNNEI. Trimming left V 6 bases short and J 2 bases short, with 8 bases between. The CDR3 coding sequence is TGTGCCAGCAGAGGGTGGGGCAATCAGCCCCAGCATTTT. This sequence encodes CASRGWGNQPQHF.

CDR3 nucleotide sequence: TGTGCCAGCAGCCAATGGAGACAGGGGCTCGGAGAGACCCAGTACTTC. This gives the protein CASSQWRQGLGETQYF. The J gene is TRBJ2-5, the V gene TRBV14; 8 nucleotides agree with TRBD1. V was pared by 2 bases and J by 4 bases, with 9 bases of the junction left unmatched. The CDR3 consists of 16 residues. Germline V gene sequence: CDR1 SGHDN, CDR2 FVKESK.

The gene calls are TRBV6-1 and TRBJ1-6, with 7 bases fitting TRBD1. Germline V CDR1 and CDR2: MNHNS, SASEGT. The CDR3 consists of 15 residues. V was pared by 1 base and J by 5 bases, with 2 bases of the junction left unmatched. The CDR3 spells CASSEGQGHNSPLHF. The CDR3 DNA sequence: TGTGCCAGCAGTGAAGGACAGGGCCATAATTCACCCCTCCACTTT.

The chain has TRBV10-3 and TRBJ2-5, with D uncertain. The CDR3 runs 19 residues. V shed 2 bases and J shed 0 bases, with 22 bases lying between them. Germline V gives CDR1 ENHRY, CDR2 SYGVKD. CDR3 sequence: CAISEPSPGTHENQETQYF. DNA for the CDR3: TGTGCCATCAGTGAGCCTTCTCCCGGCACCCATGAAAACCAAGAGACCCAGTACTTC.

This chain uses TRBV18 with TRBJ1-2; TRBD1 is a possible D gene (6 bases). With 1 base removed from V and 8 bases from J, the gap between germline ends came to 14 bases. The length of the CDR3 is 14 residues. The germline V gene encodes CDR1 KGHSH and CDR2 LQKENI. The CDR3 reads CASSPQQGPDGYTF. CDR3 nucleotides: TGTGCCAGCTCACCACAACAGGGCCCCGACGGCTACACCTTC.

This chain uses TRBV9 with TRBJ2-2, with no clear D. The ends were cut back, 3 bases at V and 0 bases at J, with 12 bases in the middle. The length of the CDR3 is 16 residues. CDR1 is SGDLS and CDR2 is YYNGEE in the germline V gene. CDR3 sequence: CASSEQVAPNTGELFF. The CDR3 DNA is TGTGCCAGCAGCGAGCAAGTAGCCCCGAACACCGGGGAGCTGTTTTTT.

The chain uses TRBV7-3 and TRBJ1-1; no firm D call. Germline CDR1 and CDR2: SGHTA and FQGTGA. Trimming cost V 6 bases and J 0 bases, with 11 bases left between them. The CDR3 length is 14 residues. CDR3 sequence: CASSLDRVNTEAFF. The CDR3 coding sequence is TGTGCCAGCAGTTTGGACCGGGTGAACACTGAAGCTTTCTTT.

CDR3 in amino acids: CASSDISGDDTGELFF. CDR3 nucleotide sequence: TGTGCCAGCTCGGATATATCGGGAGATGACACCGGGGAGCTGTTTTTT. This chain uses TRBV18 with TRBJ2-2, with TRBD2 as a possible D gene (6 bases). Per germline, CDR1 KGHSH and CDR2 LQKENI. V lost 6 bases and J 3 bases, leaving 17 bases between the germline ends. The CDR3 covers 16 residues.